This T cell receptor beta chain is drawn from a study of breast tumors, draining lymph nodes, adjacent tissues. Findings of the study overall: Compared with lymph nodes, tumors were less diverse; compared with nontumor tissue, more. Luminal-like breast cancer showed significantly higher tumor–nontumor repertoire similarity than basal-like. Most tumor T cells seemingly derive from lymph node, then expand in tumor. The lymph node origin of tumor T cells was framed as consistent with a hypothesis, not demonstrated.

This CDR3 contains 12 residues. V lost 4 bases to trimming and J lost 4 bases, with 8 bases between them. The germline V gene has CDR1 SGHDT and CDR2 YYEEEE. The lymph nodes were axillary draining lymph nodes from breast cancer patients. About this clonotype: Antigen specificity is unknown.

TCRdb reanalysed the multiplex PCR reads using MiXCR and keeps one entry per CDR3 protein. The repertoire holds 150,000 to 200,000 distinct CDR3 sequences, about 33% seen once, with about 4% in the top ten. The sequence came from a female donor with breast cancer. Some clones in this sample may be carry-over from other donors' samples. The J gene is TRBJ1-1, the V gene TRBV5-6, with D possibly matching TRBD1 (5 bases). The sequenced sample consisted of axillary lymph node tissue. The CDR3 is CASSVRVTEAFF. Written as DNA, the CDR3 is TGTGCCAGCAGCGTCAGGGTCACTGAAGCTTTCTTT.